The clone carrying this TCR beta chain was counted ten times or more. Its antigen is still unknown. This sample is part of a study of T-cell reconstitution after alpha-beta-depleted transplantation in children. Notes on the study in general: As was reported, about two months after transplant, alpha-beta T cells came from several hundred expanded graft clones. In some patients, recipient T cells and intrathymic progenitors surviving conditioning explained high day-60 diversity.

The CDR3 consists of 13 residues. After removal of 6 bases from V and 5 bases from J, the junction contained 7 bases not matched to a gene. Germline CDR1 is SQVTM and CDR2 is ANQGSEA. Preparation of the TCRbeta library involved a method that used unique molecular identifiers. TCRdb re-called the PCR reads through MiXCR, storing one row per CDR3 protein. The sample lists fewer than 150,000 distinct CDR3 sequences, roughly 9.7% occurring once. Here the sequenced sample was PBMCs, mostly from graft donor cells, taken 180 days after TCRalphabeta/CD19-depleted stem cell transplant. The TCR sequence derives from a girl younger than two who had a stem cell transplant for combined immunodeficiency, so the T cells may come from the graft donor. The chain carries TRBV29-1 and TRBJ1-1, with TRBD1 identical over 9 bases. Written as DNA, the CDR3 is TGCAGCGTCGAAACAGGGGGCAGAACTGAAGCTTTCTTT. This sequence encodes CSVETGGRTEAFF.